The 17 T cell receptor beta chains below come from one sample, sequenced in a study of beta chain features in type 1 diabetes. Every isolated RNA sample was fully reverse transcribed, so sequencing captured expressed TCRB transcripts. Profiled with immunoSEQ multiplex PCR; TCRdb holds only in-frame clones, not every one. Seen here are roughly 140,000 clones, about 50% observed once, and the top ten hold under 0.45%. Sequenced material: Tregs from blood. These receptors all come from a man between 18 and 29 years old in good health.

The genes are TRBV7-2 and TRBJ2-5, with D possibly TRBD2 on 6 matching bases. The CDR3 contains 15 residues. Trimming left V 5 bases short and J 1 base short, with 14 bases between. The V gene's germline CDR1 is SGHTA and CDR2 FQGNSA. The CDR3 nucleotides are TGTGCCAGCAGCCCGTACGGGACTTTCCAAGAGACCCAGTACTTC. Residues: CASSPYGTFQETQYF.

This chain's CDR3 is CAISGGTGVGTEAFF. The CDR3 DNA sequence: TGTGCCATCAGTGGCGGGACAGGGGTTGGCACTGAAGCTTTCTTT. The rearrangement uses TRBV10-3 and TRBJ1-1; TRBD1 aligns across 10 bases. The CDR3 totals 15 residues. V gave up 4 bases and J gave up 4 bases; unmatched junction bases: 6. CDR1 is ENHRY, CDR2 SYGVKD, per germline.

The V and J genes are TRBV18 and TRBJ2-1, with 7 bases identical to TRBD1. Germline CDR1 reads KGHSH; CDR2 reads LQKENI. V lost 8 bases to trimming and J lost 9 bases; unmatched junction nucleotides: 7. This CDR3 has 12 amino acids. CDR3 DNA: TGTGCCAGCCTGGACAGGAGGAGTGAGCAGTTCTTC. Its protein is CASLDRRSEQFF.

A few counts support this clone. The J gene is TRBJ2-6, the V gene TRBV7-3, with 7 positions matching TRBD1. The CDR3 extends over 19 amino acids. The trim removed 5 bases at V and 1 base at J, leaving 14 bases unmatched. Germline V lookup: CDR1 SGHTA, CDR2 FQGTGA. The CDR3 DNA sequence: TGTGCCAGCAGCCTAATTCCGGGACAGTGGAGTTCTGGGGCCAACGTCCTGACTTTC. It specifies CASSLIPGQWSSGANVLTF.

The V gene is TRBV5-4, the J gene TRBJ2-7, with 10 bases lining up with TRBD2. The CDR3 length is 18 residues. Germline CDR1 and CDR2: SGHNT and YYREEE (reference sequence). Trimming at V came to 0 bases and at J to 3 bases, leaving 12 bases not matched to a gene. The CDR3 region has the DNA TGTGCCAGCAGCTTGGTAGCGGGGGGCCGCTCGGGGAGCTACGAGCAGTACTTC. Amino acid sequence: CASSLVAGGRSGSYEQYF.

CDR3 loop: CASSPGGSDYEQYF. The CDR3 region has the DNA TGTGCCAGCAGCCCCGGAGGGTCCGACTACGAGCAGTACTTC. This chain joins TRBV11-3 and TRBJ2-7; D is perhaps TRBD2 (6 bases). The CDR3 runs 14 residues. Germline values: CDR1 SGHNT, CDR2 YENEEA. V gave up 5 bases and J gave up 3 bases, with 14 bases separating them.

This clone was observed a handful of times. The chain has TRBV19 and TRBJ1-2; D possibly corresponds to TRBD1 (6 bases). This CDR3 region has 13 residues. CDR1 is LNHDA, CDR2 SQIVND, per germline (reference sequence). V was cut by 3 bases and J by 10 bases, with 15 bases left in between. The CDR3 sequence: CASSIWTDDDYTF. The CDR3 bases are TGTGCCAGTAGTATTTGGACAGACGATGACTACACCTTC. Filled out from reference TRBV19 and TRBJ1-2, the complete variable domain reads DGGITQSPKYLFRKEGQNVTLSCEQNLNHDAMYWYRQDPGQGLRLIYYSQIVNDFQKGDIAEGYSVSREKKESFPLTVTSAQKNPTAFYLCASSIWTDDDYTFGSGTRLTVV.

The chain combines TRBV19 with TRBJ2-1, with 10 bases fitting TRBD1. This CDR3 contains 14 residues. Trimming took 0 bases from V and 8 from J; bases not matched to a gene: 1. The germline CDR1 and CDR2 sequences are LNHDA and SQIVND (reference sequence). CDR3 region: CASSIEDRGHEQFF. The DNA for the CDR3 is TGTGCCAGTAGTATAGAAGACAGGGGGCATGAGCAGTTCTTC.

The gene calls are TRBV14 and TRBJ2-7, with D tentatively TRBD1 (6 bases). The V and J ends lost 1 base and 5 bases respectively, with 15 bases between them. The CDR3 runs to 15 residues. Germline CDR1 reads SGHDN; CDR2 reads FVKESK. The DNA of the CDR3 is TGTGCCAGCAGCCAAGGCCCAGGGGTTGTCGACGAGCAGTACTTC. This encodes CASSQGPGVVDEQYF. The variable domain in full, with the rest retrieved from reference TRBV14 and TRBJ2-7, is EAGVTQFPSHSVIEKGQTVTLRCDPISGHDNLYWYRRVMGKEIKFLLHFVKESKQDESGMPNNRFLAERTGGTYSTLKVQPAELEDSGVYFCASSQGPGVVDEQYFGPGTRLTVT.

The gene calls are TRBV29-1 and TRBJ2-1; D may be TRBD2 (5 bases). From germline, CDR1 is SQVTM and CDR2 ANQGSEA. Trimming stripped 1 base from V and 7 bases from J, with 11 bases between. The CDR3 has 13 residues. DNA for the CDR3: TGCAGCGTTGAAGGCGGTCCGGGGAATGAGCAGTTCTTC. Protein sequence: CSVEGGPGNEQFF.

The chain couples TRBV5-6 to TRBJ1-5; no clear D. Between the trimmed V and J ends, which lost 1 base and 4 bases, there was a span of 12 bases. The CDR3 length is 15 residues. From germline, CDR1 is SGHDT and CDR2 YYEEEE. This chain's CDR3 is CASSLMGRRNQPQHF. CDR3 coding DNA: TGTGCCAGCAGCTTGATGGGGAGGAGAAATCAGCCCCAGCATTTT.

This clone was counted a few times. The chain has TRBV6-1 and TRBJ1-1; D gene unclear. The CDR3 is made up of 14 amino acids. V shed 7 bases and J shed 7 bases, with 19 bases lying between them. Germline lookup yields CDR1 MNHNS and CDR2 SASEGT. CDR3 residues: CASTRAGFKDEAFF. The DNA for the CDR3 is TGTGCCAGCACCCGAGCAGGTTTCAAAGATGAAGCTTTCTTT.

The sample holds a few counts of this clone. The chain recombines TRBV27 with TRBJ2-7; 9 nucleotides agree with TRBD2. Germline CDR1 MNHEY, CDR2 SMNVEV (reference sequence). Trimming cost V 0 bases and J 6 bases; bases outside gene matches: 6. This CDR3 has 15 amino acids. CDR3 nucleotides: TGTGCCAGCAGTTTATCGAGCGGGAGGTTGGGCGAGCAGTACTTC. Translating gives CASSLSSGRLGEQYF.

V is TRBV6-5 and J is TRBJ1-1; D call uncertain. This CDR3 comprises 13 residues. V gave up 6 bases and J gave up 3 bases, with 11 bases separating them. Germline CDR1 is MNHEY and CDR2 is SVGAGI. Here the CDR3 DNA reads TGTGCCAGCAGCAGAACGAGGGACACTGAAGCTTTCTTT. Protein product: CASSRTRDTEAFF.

CDR3: CASSLQGFGMNTEAFF. The CDR3 DNA sequence: TGTGCCAGCAGCTTACAGGGTTTTGGCATGAACACTGAAGCTTTCTTT. The rearrangement joins TRBV7-9 to TRBJ1-1; D may be TRBD1 (5 bases). CDR1 is SEHNR, CDR2 FQNEAQ, per germline (reference sequence). CDR3 length: 16 amino acids. V gave up 2 bases and J gave up 0 bases, with 13 bases separating them.

The chain recombines TRBV7-2 with TRBJ2-5; D gene uncertain. Trimming shortened V by 5 bases and J by 5 bases, and 18 bases separated the two germline ends. This CDR3 contains 15 residues. Germline V lookup: CDR1 SGHTA, CDR2 FQGNSA. The DNA for the CDR3 is TGTGCCAGCAGCCACGGCGCGGCCGGAGTGGAGACCCAGTACTTC. Protein product: CASSHGAAGVETQYF.

CDR3 loop: CASSPRGSAEAFF. The CDR3 DNA is TGTGCCAGCAGCCCCAGGGGGTCGGCTGAAGCTTTCTTT. V is TRBV7-9 and J is TRBJ1-1, with TRBD1 matching 7 bases. Germline CDR1 and CDR2: SEHNR and FQNEAQ (reference sequence). The CDR3 spans 13 residues. With V trimmed by 5 bases and J by 6 bases, 6 bases remained unmatched. The whole variable domain, remainder taken from reference TRBV7-9 and TRBJ1-1, is DTGVSQNPRHKITKRGQNVTFRCDPISEHNRLYWYRQTLGQGPEFLTYFQNEAQLEKSRLLSDRFSAERPKGSFSTLEIQRTEQGDSAMYLCASSPRGSAEAFFGQGTRLTVV.